The 18 T cell receptor beta chains reported below all come from one sample, sequenced in a study of beta chain features in type 1 diabetes. General study points: When Type 1 diabetes patients were examined, their TCRB CDR3s proved moderately but significantly shorter in all four CD4+ subsets.

These receptors are not linked to any known antigen. cDNA synthesis used the whole RNA isolate, giving expressed TCRB sequences. Generated by immunoSEQ multiplex PCR, the TCRdb table keeps only in-frame clones and is missing some. Found here are some 350,000 clones, around a tenth of them singletons; the top ten hold about 0.6%. Sequenced sample: central memory CD4+ T cells from blood. The receptors come from a man younger than 40 with type 1 diabetes.

The rearrangement uses TRBV2 and TRBJ1-2; the D is unclear. This CDR3 comprises 15 residues. CDR1 is SNHLY and CDR2 is FYNNEI in the germline V gene. V lost 7 bases to trimming and J lost 5 bases, with 20 bases between them. The CDR3 coding sequence is TGTGCCAGCACCGCGGTTTCGCAGACTCGATATGGCTACACCTTC. Its translation: CASTAVSQTRYGYTF.

The chain couples TRBV6-1 to TRBJ2-6; 8 positions agree with TRBD1. CDR1 is MNHNS and CDR2 is SASEGT in the germline V gene. J gave up 3 bases and V 2 bases, and 3 bases lay outside the gene matches. CDR3 length: 16 residues. CDR3 DNA: TGTGCCAGCAGTGAACAGGGGGCGAGTGGGGCCAACGTCCTGACTTTC. Translated, it gives CASSEQGASGANVLTF.

This clone was counted a few times. This chain connects TRBV25-1 to TRBJ1-3; 10 nucleotides align to TRBD1. This CDR3 contains 13 residues. Germline values: CDR1 MGHDK, CDR2 SYGVNS. The J segment lost 4 bases and the V segment lost 6 bases, leaving 0 bases of the junction unmatched. In DNA, the CDR3 is TGTGCCAGCAGGACAGGGGGCGGAAACACCATATATTTT. Residues: CASRTGGGNTIYF.

V and J are TRBV4-2 and TRBJ2-3, with D possibly matching TRBD2 (5 bases). The V end lost 6 bases, the J end lost 1 base, and 11 bases lay between the germline ends. From germline, CDR1 is LGHNA and CDR2 YNFKEQ. The CDR3 consists of 14 residues. The chain's CDR3 is CASRISRGTDTQYF. In DNA form, the CDR3 reads TGTGCCAGCAGAATTTCGAGGGGCACAGATACGCAGTATTTT.

The chain carries TRBV27 and TRBJ2-2, with D possibly being TRBD1 (6 bases). Germline V gives CDR1 MNHEY, CDR2 SMNVEV (reference sequence). Trimming removed 4 bases from V and 7 bases from J, with 19 bases in between. The CDR3 runs 16 residues. This CDR3 reads CASSSLTGPVGGELFF. In DNA, the CDR3 is TGTGCCAGCAGTTCCCTAACAGGGCCTGTTGGCGGGGAGCTGTTTTTT.

The chain is built from TRBV5-1 and TRBJ2-3; 12 nucleotides align to TRBD2. Germline lookup yields CDR1 SGHRS and CDR2 YFSETQ. The CDR3 spans 18 residues. The junction had 9 bases not matched to a gene; V was cut back by 0 bases and J by 4 bases. The CDR3 loop is CASSLGTSSGRAADTQYF. The CDR3 region has the DNA TGCGCCAGCAGCTTGGGTACCTCTAGCGGGAGGGCCGCAGATACGCAGTATTTT.

The CDR3, as DNA: TGTGCCAGCAGCGCGGTAGCGACCCAGGGGAGGTCCTACGAGCAGTACTTC. Amino acids: CASSAVATQGRSYEQYF. This chain joins TRBV5-6 and TRBJ2-7, with D perhaps being TRBD1 or TRBD2 (6 bases each). V dropped 4 bases and J dropped 1 base, with 21 bases sitting between them. Looked up from germline, CDR1 is SGHDT and CDR2 is YYEEEE. This CDR3 contains 17 residues.

This clone was counted only a few times. The chain has TRBV28 and TRBJ2-5; 7 bases match TRBD2. Trimming cost V 6 bases and J 2 bases; bases outside gene matches: 9. This CDR3 comprises 15 residues. Per the germline V gene, CDR1 is MDHEN and CDR2 is SYDVKM. CDR3 nucleotides: TGTGCCAGCAGCACTTCGAGGACTAGTCAAGAGACCCAGTACTTC. The encoded protein is CASSTSRTSQETQYF.

The rearrangement joins TRBV28 to TRBJ1-2; D perhaps matches TRBD1 (5 bases). This CDR3 contains 15 residues. Germline CDR1 and CDR2: MDHEN and SYDVKM. Trimming took off 3 bases at V and 3 bases at J, with 14 bases between the two ends. CDR3 sequence reads: CASSFMGLGHYGYTF. In nucleotides, the CDR3 is TGTGCCAGCAGTTTCATGGGGCTAGGGCACTATGGCTACACCTTC.

This clone was picked up a small number of times. The chain recombines TRBV28 with TRBJ1-2; D not certain. V was cut by 3 bases and J by 6 bases, with 8 bases left in between. CDR1 is MDHEN and CDR2 is SYDVKM in the germline V gene. The CDR3 extends over 12 amino acids. CDR3 protein: CASSFSSHGYTF. The CDR3 DNA is TGTGCCAGCAGTTTTTCATCCCATGGCTACACCTTC.

Ten or more counts support this clone. The chain links TRBV7-2 to TRBJ2-4; tentative D call: TRBD1 (6 bases). Looked up from germline, CDR1 is SGHTA and CDR2 is FQGNSA. Deletions cut 3 bases from V and 6 bases from J, with 9 bases between. The CDR3 spans 13 residues. The CDR3 region is CASSFQGRNIQYF. CDR3 DNA: TGTGCCAGCAGCTTTCAGGGGAGAAACATTCAGTACTTC.

This chain links TRBV5-4 with TRBJ2-7; D remains ambiguous. Germline CDR1 SGHNT, CDR2 YYREEE (reference sequence). Trimming removed 4 bases at V and 9 bases at J, with 23 bases between. The CDR3 has 15 residues. The DNA for the CDR3 is TGTGCCAGCAGCGAAACTTTTAGCAGCTGGCAGCGGCAGTACTTC. This translates into CASSETFSSWQRQYF.

This clone has more than one count but fewer than ten. This sequence joins TRBV11-3 and TRBJ2-1, with a weak D call TRBD2 (6 bases). The V end lost 4 bases, the J end lost 10 bases, and 14 bases lay between the germline ends. Per the germline V gene, CDR1 is SGHNT and CDR2 is YENEEA. The CDR3 contains 13 residues. The CDR3 nucleotides are TGTGCCAGCAGCTACCTAGGCGGGACGGAGCAGTTCTTC. Translation: CASSYLGGTEQFF.

This chain uses TRBV4-2 with TRBJ2-1, with 10 positions matching TRBD2. Germline values: CDR1 LGHNA, CDR2 YNFKEQ. The V segment lost 3 bases and the J segment 7 bases; nucleotides outside the gene matches: 6. This CDR3 is built from 15 residues. CDR3 in amino acids: CASSHPSGSSNEQFF. The DNA of the CDR3 is TGTGCCAGCAGCCATCCTAGCGGGAGTAGTAATGAGCAGTTCTTC.

This chain joins TRBV7-9 and TRBJ2-5; 7 bases line up with TRBD2. Germline V gene data show CDR1 as SEHNR and CDR2 as FQNEAQ (reference sequence). V dropped 3 bases and J dropped 5; count of bases not matched to a gene: 3. The CDR3 covers 13 residues. The CDR3 DNA reads TGTGCCAGCAGCTTGGGAGGGAAGGAGACCCAGTACTTC. Translating gives CASSLGGKETQYF.

This clone came up a few times. A far larger clone lies a single base away; this is likely a read error. This same CDR3 is encoded by further DNA sequences in the sample. V gene TRBV5-1 combines with J gene TRBJ2-3; D not resolved. Trimming removed 4 bases from V and 0 bases from J, with 12 bases in between. The CDR3 consists of 15 residues. Germline values: CDR1 SGHRS, CDR2 YFSETQ. The CDR3 nucleotides are TGCGCCAGCAGCGTCGGGTGGCCTAGCACAGATACGCAGTATTTT. It encodes CASSVGWPSTDTQYF.

This chain connects TRBV7-2 to TRBJ2-1, with D possibly TRBD1 on 5 matching bases. CDR3 size: 13 residues. V gave up 7 bases and J gave up 4 bases, with 11 bases separating them. In germline, CDR1 is SGHTA, CDR2 FQGNSA. The CDR3 DNA reads TGTGCCAGCAAAAAGGGGCAATACAATGAGCAGTTCTTC. It specifies CASKKGQYNEQFF.

This clone showed up just a few times. This chain joins TRBV25-1 and TRBJ2-5; 9 bases map to TRBD2. J was trimmed by 1 base and V by 4 bases; bases with no gene match: 4. The CDR3 sequence is 15 residues long. CDR1 and CDR2 from the germline V gene are MGHDK and SYGVNS. CDR3 nucleotide sequence: TGTGCCAGCAGTGTGACTAGCGGATTCCAAGAGACCCAGTACTTC. This codes for CASSVTSGFQETQYF.